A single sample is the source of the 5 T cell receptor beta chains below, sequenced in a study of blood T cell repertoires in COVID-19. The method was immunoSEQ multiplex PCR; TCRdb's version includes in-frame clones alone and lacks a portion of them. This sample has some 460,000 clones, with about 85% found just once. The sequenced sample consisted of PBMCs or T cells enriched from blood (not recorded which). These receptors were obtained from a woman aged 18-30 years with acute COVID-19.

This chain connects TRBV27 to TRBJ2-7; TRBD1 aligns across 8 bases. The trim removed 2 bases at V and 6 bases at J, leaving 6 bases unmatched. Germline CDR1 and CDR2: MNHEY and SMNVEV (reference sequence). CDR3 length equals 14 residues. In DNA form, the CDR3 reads TGTGCCAGCAGTTTAGGCGACAGGGGCGGCGAGCAGTACTTC. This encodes CASSLGDRGGEQYF.

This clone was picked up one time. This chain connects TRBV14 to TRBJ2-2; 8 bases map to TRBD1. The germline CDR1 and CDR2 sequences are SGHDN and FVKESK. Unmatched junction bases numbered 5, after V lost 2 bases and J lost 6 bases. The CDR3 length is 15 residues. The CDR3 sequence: CASSQSDRGSGELFF. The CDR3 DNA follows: TGTGCCAGCAGCCAAAGCGACAGGGGATCCGGGGAGCTGTTTTTT.

CDR3 residues: CASTQRGTREVTQYF. CDR3 DNA: TGTGCCAGCACCCAAAGAGGGACTAGAGAGGTAACGCAGTATTTT. The rearrangement joins TRBV7-9 to TRBJ2-3, with 8 bases that match TRBD2. Germline CDR1 SEHNR, CDR2 FQNEAQ (reference sequence). V dropped 7 bases and J dropped 9; count of bases not matched to a gene: 15. The CDR3 totals 15 residues.

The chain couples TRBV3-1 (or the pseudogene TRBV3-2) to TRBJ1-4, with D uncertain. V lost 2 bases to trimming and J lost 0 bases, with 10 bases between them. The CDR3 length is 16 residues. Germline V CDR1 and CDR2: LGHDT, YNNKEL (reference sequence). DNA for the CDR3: TGTGCCAGCAGCCAAAGACACCGCACAACTAATGAAAAACTGTTTTTT. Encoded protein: CASSQRHRTTNEKLFF.

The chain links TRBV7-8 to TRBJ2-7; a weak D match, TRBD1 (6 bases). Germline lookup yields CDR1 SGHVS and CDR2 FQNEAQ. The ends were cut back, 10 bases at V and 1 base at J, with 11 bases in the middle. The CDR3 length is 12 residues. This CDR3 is CATRRGSYEQYF. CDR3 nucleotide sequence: TGTGCCACCCGCAGGGGATCCTACGAGCAGTACTTC.